This TCR beta chain appears in the sequencing data of a study of T cell changes during pregnancy in multiple sclerosis. The CDR3 loop spans 12 amino acids. Per the germline V gene, CDR1 is SGHAT and CDR2 is FQNNGV. V was pared by 0 bases and J by 15 bases, with 9 bases between. Repertoires were generated with immunoSEQ multiplex PCR, while TCRdb's copy carries only in-frame clones and drops some. The table lists tens of thousands of clones, about 94% of them singletons. This rearrangement joins TRBV11-2 to TRBJ1-6; D is unresolved. This receptor was identified in a female donor with multiple sclerosis, enrolled in a pregnancy study. The source material was peripheral blood, sampled in the third trimester of pregnancy. The CDR3 nucleotides read TGTGCCAGCAGCTTAGAAACAGAATTCCTCCACTTT. Amino acids: CASSLETEFLHF. Full variable domain (outside the CDR3, taken from reference TRBV11-2 and TRBJ1-6): EAGVAQSPRYKIIEKRQSVAFWCNPISGHATLYWYQQILGQGPKLLIQFQNNGVVDDSQLPKDRFSAERLKGVDSTLKIQPAKLEDSAVYLCASSLETEFLHFGNGTRLTVT.